This T cell receptor beta chain was found in a study of graft-versus-host responses after intestinal transplantation. For the study at large: After anti-thymocyte globulin induction, recipients took tacrolimus and steroids for two to three years.

Assay: immunoSEQ multiplex PCR; the TCRdb copy retains only in-frame clones and omits some. The sample includes some 48,000 clones, about 95% seen only once; the top ten take approximately 0.25%. The study, taken as a whole, reports: There were GvH clones found in recipient marrow, and some of them appeared first in ileum or blood.

Comment on this clone: Its specificity is unknown.

Material: unstimulated CD8+ T cells sorted from spleen or lymph node cells, obtained before transplant. The TCR was taken from a human donor who was the organ donor for an intestinal transplant.

The CDR3 protein is CASSSLAGEYNEQFF. The DNA for the CDR3 is TGTGCCAGCAGTTCTCTAGCGGGAGAATACAATGAGCAGTTCTTC. The V call is TRBV27, the J call TRBJ2-1; TRBD2 matches 10 bases. CDR3 length: 15 residues. CDR1 is MNHEY and CDR2 is SMNVEV in the germline V gene (reference sequence). The V segment lost 4 bases and the J segment 4 bases; nucleotides outside the gene matches: 4.